Below, 8 T cell receptor beta chains from the same sample are listed, as sequenced in a study of monozygotic twins with inflammatory bowel disease. TCRdb reprocessed the 5' RACE reads, keeping one entry per CDR3 protein, no DNA. This table lists 200,000 to 250,000 distinct CDR3 sequences. The sequenced material came from blood. All receptors derive from a human donor with ulcerative colitis or Crohn's disease, or a healthy co-twin of an affected twin (not recorded which).

The chain couples TRBV5-1 to TRBJ2-1; with no DNA, the TCRdb D assignment of TRBD2 cannot be verified. CDR1 and CDR2 (germline): SGHRS, YFSETQ. The CDR3 consists of 17 residues. CDR3 amino acids: CASSALPSSGSYNEQFF.

The chain recombines TRBV12-3 or TRBV12-4 with TRBJ2-7. The CDR3 consists of 13 residues. The CDR3 sequence: CASSYVYSYEQYF.

The chain couples TRBV4-2 to TRBJ2-7. CDR1 and CDR2 from the germline V gene are LGHNA and YNFKEQ. There are 15 residues in the CDR3. CDR3 amino acids: CASSLLAGVSHEQYF.

The rearrangement joins TRBV19 to TRBJ1-5. Germline lookup yields CDR1 LNHDA and CDR2 SQIVND (reference sequence). The CDR3 extends over 13 amino acids. The CDR3 loop is CASHKQGNQPQHF.

The rearrangement links TRBV6-1 to TRBJ1-1; TCRdb indicates TRBD1, and absent DNA this call remains unverified. There are 15 residues in the CDR3. CDR1 is MNHNS, CDR2 SASEGT, per germline. The CDR3 sequence: CASSEQGYRNTEAFF.

The chain is built from TRBV6-2 or TRBV6-3 and TRBJ2-1; TCRdb's D call of TRBD2 is untestable without DNA. There are 17 residues in the CDR3. The germline gives CDR1 MNHEY, CDR2 SVGEGT. The CDR3: CASSYSPRVGVYNEQFF.

The chain uses TRBV29-1 and TRBJ2-3; TCRdb's D call of TRBD1 is untestable without DNA. The CDR3 is made up of 16 amino acids. In germline, CDR1 is SQVTM, CDR2 ANQGSEA. The CDR3 protein is CSVRIRQGRATDTQYF.

The rearrangement joins TRBV3-1 to TRBJ2-3; TCRdb outputs TRBD2, but without DNA this stays unchecked. This CDR3 comprises 16 residues. Germline V gene lookup returns CDR1 LGHDT and CDR2 YNNKEL (reference sequence). Here the CDR3 reads CASSHYAGGLTDTQYF.